Listed below are T cell receptor beta chains from one sample, sequenced in a study of blood T cell repertoires in COVID-19. Assay: immunoSEQ multiplex PCR; the TCRdb copy retains only in-frame clones and omits some. Here the sample spans roughly 290,000 clones, 70% to 90% being singletons. The sequenced sample was PBMCs or T cells enriched from blood (not recorded which). The receptors come from a woman in her twenties or thirties who had recovered from COVID-19. Both conserved end residues are part of each CDR3. D genes are given only for firm matches. A row's size may be missing; if present it is once, few, many or a size class.

>TRBJ2-2|TRBV5-1|TRBD1|.
CASSPTGTGGTGELFF
TGCGCCAGCAGCCCGACCGGGACAGGGGGCACCGGGGAGCTGTTTTTT
>TRBJ2-2|TRBV6-5|TRBD2|.
CASRLPRGDGGELFF
TGTGCCAGCAGACTCCCCCGGGGGGATGGCGGGGAGCTGTTTTTT
>TRBJ2-1|TRBV5-6|TRBD2|.
CASSGTSGGYNEQFF
TGTGCCAGCAGCGGGACTAGCGGGGGGTACAATGAGCAGTTCTTC
>TRBJ1-5|TRBV3-1/TRBV3-2|TRBD1|.
CASSQGDRPQHF
TGTGCCAGCAGCCAAGGGGACAGGCCCCAGCATTTT
>TRBJ2-5|TRBV3-1/TRBV3-2|.|.
CASSYRLQGRETQYF
TGTGCCAGCAGCTACAGACTACAGGGAAGGGAGACCCAGTACTTC
>TRBJ2-2|TRBV6-5|TRBD2|.
CASNPAGVTGELFF
TGTGCCAGCAATCCAGCGGGGGTCACCGGGGAGCTGTTTTTT
>TRBJ2-1|TRBV6-1|TRBD1|.
CASSDLAGTGGYNEQFF
TGTGCCAGCAGTGATCTCGCCGGGACAGGGGGCTACAATGAGCAGTTCTTC
>TRBJ1-6|TRBV6-4|.|.
CASSGTVNSPLHF
TGTGCCAGCAGCGGGACTGTCAATTCACCCCTCCACTTT
>TRBJ1-1|TRBV7-9|TRBD1|.
CASSSRDSLNTEAFF
TGTGCCAGCAGCTCCCGGGACAGTCTGAACACTGAAGCTTTCTTT
>TRBJ2-7|TRBV2|.|few
CASSGQLASYEQYF
TGTGCCAGCAGTGGGCAGTTGGCATCCTACGAGCAGTACTTC
>TRBJ1-1|TRBV6-1|TRBD1|.
CASSSITGETEAFF
TGTGCCAGCAGTTCAATAACAGGGGAAACTGAAGCTTTCTTT
>TRBJ1-5|TRBV15|.|.
CATSSTTGRRPQHF
TGTGCCACCAGCAGTACCACAGGGCGCCGGCCCCAGCATTTT
>TRBJ2-3|TRBV7-9|TRBD2|.
CASSSERGASTDTQYF
TGTGCCAGCAGCTCTGAGCGGGGGGCTAGCACAGATACGCAGTATTTT
>TRBJ1-1|TRBV18|.|.
CASSPGQGLNTEAFF
TGTGCCAGCTCACCAGGGCAGGGTCTGAACACTGAAGCTTTCTTT
>TRBJ1-1|TRBV5-1|TRBD1|once
CASSGQGVNTEAFF
TGCGCCAGCAGTGGACAGGGGGTGAACACTGAAGCTTTCTTT
>TRBJ1-4|TRBV28|.|.
CASSLRTAPNEKLFF
TGTGCCAGCAGTTTGAGGACAGCACCTAATGAAAAACTGTTTTTT
>TRBJ1-4|TRBV5-4|.|.
CASSLGGLATNEKLFF
TGTGCCAGCAGCTTGGGCGGGCTTGCAACTAATGAAAAACTGTTTTTT
>TRBJ1-2|TRBV6-5|TRBD1|.
CASRTGVDGYTF
TGTGCCAGCCGCACAGGGGTTGATGGCTACACCTTC
>TRBJ2-5|TRBV6-5|.|.
CAASTDVVETQYF
TGTGCCGCCTCCACTGATGTGGTGGAGACCCAGTACTTC
>TRBJ2-7|TRBV14|TRBD1|.
CASSQEGPGQGYYEQYF
TGTGCCAGCAGCCAAGAGGGCCCGGGACAGGGTTACTACGAGCAGTACTTC
>TRBJ2-5|TRBV14|TRBD2|.
CASSLAGGPFGTQYF
TGTGCCAGCAGCCTAGCGGGGGGGCCGTTTGGGACCCAGTACTTC
>TRBJ2-5|TRBV15|.|.
CATSRDQSRETQYF
TGTGCCACCAGCAGAGATCAGAGCAGGGAGACCCAGTACTTC
>TRBJ1-5|TRBV28|.|.
CASSLRGRESHF
TGTGCCAGCAGTTTAAGGGGAAGGGAATCGCATTTT
>TRBJ2-1|TRBV4-1|.|.
CASSHPTTNEQFF
TGCGCCAGCAGCCACCCCACTACCAATGAGCAGTTCTTC
>TRBJ1-5|TRBV7-9|TRBD1|.
CASSRDRAWDQPQHF
TGTGCCAGCAGCCGAGACAGGGCGTGGGATCAGCCCCAGCATTTT
>TRBJ1-1|TRBV5-1|.|.
CASSLGIGGSTEKAFF
TGCGCCAGCAGCTTGGGGATTGGGGGCAGTACAGAAAAAGCTTTCTTT
>TRBJ1-5|TRBV18|TRBD1|.
CASSQGQANQPQHF
TGTGCCAGCTCACAGGGACAGGCCAATCAGCCCCAGCATTTT
>TRBJ1-5|TRBV12-3/TRBV12-4|TRBD1|once
CASSSGQGPQHF
TGTGCCAGCAGCTCGGGACAGGGACCCCAGCATTTT
>TRBJ2-1|TRBV7-2|TRBD2|.
CASSTRTSGGRYNEQFF
TGTGCCAGCAGCACCCGGACTAGCGGGGGGCGATACAATGAGCAGTTCTTC
>TRBJ1-3|TRBV30|TRBD1|.
CAWSVVRWRTGVSGNTIYF
TGTGCCTGGAGTGTTGTGCGGTGGCGGACAGGCGTCTCTGGAAACACCATATATTTT
>TRBJ1-3|TRBV30|.|.
CAWQGSSSGNTIYF
TGTGCCTGGCAGGGGTCCAGCTCTGGAAACACCATATATTTT
>TRBJ1-4|TRBV5-5|.|.
CASAPTVATNEKLFF
TGTGCCAGCGCCCCGACAGTGGCAACTAATGAAAAACTGTTTTTT
>TRBJ1-5|TRBV18|TRBD1|.
CASSPTGGDQPQHF
TGTGCCAGCTCACCGACAGGGGGAGATCAGCCCCAGCATTTT
>TRBJ2-7|TRBV15|TRBD2|.
CATSRGGGKIEQYF
TGTGCCACCAGCAGAGGGGGGGGAAAAATTGAGCAGTACTTC
>TRBJ1-4|TRBV28|TRBD1|.
CASSPGTGNEKLFF
TGTGCCAGCAGTCCCGGGACAGGGAATGAAAAACTGTTTTTT
>TRBJ2-7|TRBV5-1|.|.
CASSYSKPYEQYF
TGCGCCAGCAGCTACTCGAAGCCATACGAGCAGTACTTC
>TRBJ1-1|TRBV10-3|.|few
CAISVLGLTEAFF
TGTGCCATCAGTGTATTGGGACTCACTGAAGCTTTCTTT
>TRBJ1-5|TRBV30|TRBD1|.
CACPPDRHDGNQPQHF
TGTGCCTGCCCCCCGGACAGGCACGATGGCAATCAGCCCCAGCATTTT
>TRBJ2-2|TRBV18|.|.
CASSPGTRRWGGELFF
TGTGCCAGCTCACCCGGGACTCGTCGATGGGGCGGGGAGCTGTTTTTT
>TRBJ2-7|TRBV2|.|.
CASNALGAPSHEQYF
TGTGCCAGCAATGCTCTAGGGGCGCCCTCCCACGAGCAGTACTTC
>TRBJ2-4|TRBV28|.|.
CASSLLSTANIQYF
TGTGCCAGCAGTTTGTTGTCGACAGCCAACATTCAGTACTTC
>TRBJ2-1|TRBV11-2|TRBD1|.
CASSLLPGQGVNEQFF
TGTGCCAGCAGCTTGCTTCCGGGACAGGGGGTCAATGAGCAGTTCTTC
>TRBJ2-2|TRBV27|TRBD2|.
CASSLFARTPYSGMGTGELFF
TGTGCCAGCAGTTTATTTGCCCGTACCCCCTATAGCGGGATGGGCACCGGGGAGCTGTTTTTT
>TRBJ1-6|TRBV7-9|TRBD1|once
CASSLTGQGFGSPLHF
TGTGCCAGCAGCTTAACGGGACAGGGTTTCGGTTCACCCCTCCACTTT
>TRBJ2-7|TRBV11-2|TRBD2|.
CASSFGAGGRVGYEQYF
TGTGCCAGCAGCTTTGGTGCGGGAGGGCGGGTCGGCTACGAGCAGTACTTC
>TRBJ2-1|TRBV2|TRBD2|.
CASSASGLTYNEQFF
TGTGCCAGCAGTGCTAGCGGACTTACCTACAATGAGCAGTTCTTC
>TRBJ2-3|TRBV5-1|.|.
CASSLGRGSDTQYF
TGCGCCAGCAGCTTGGGCCGGGGATCGGATACGCAGTATTTT
>TRBJ1-3|TRBV12-5|TRBD1|few
CASARGQGLGGNTIYF
TGTGCTAGCGCTCGAGGACAGGGGCTGGGCGGAAACACCATATATTTT
>TRBJ2-7|TRBV10-3|.|.
CAISESRGNEQYF
TGTGCCATCAGTGAGTCGAGGGGGAACGAGCAGTACTTC